The TCR beta chain described here comes from a study of cytomegalovirus exposure and HLA in healthy donors. This clone was picked up one time. This PCR relied on a set of 60 Vbeta primers and 13 Jbeta primers. Some clones are missing from TCRdb's copy, which holds only in-frame ones; the method was immunoSEQ multiplex PCR. The data contain roughly 180,000 clones, approximately 78% of them seen just once; the ten biggest clones take up less than 15%. In germline, CDR1 is GTSNPN, CDR2 SVGIG (reference sequence). This CDR3 has 13 residues. The junction had 1 base not matched to a gene; V was cut back by 5 bases and J by 4 bases.

The rearrangement links TRBV30 to TRBJ1-5, with 11 bases lining up with TRBD1. The sequenced sample consisted of PBMCs. The receptor's source is a woman in her fifties or sixties in good health and CMV-seropositive. The CDR3 DNA is TGTGCCTGGGGACAGGGGGCGAATCAGCCCCAGCATTTT. Its translation: CAWGQGANQPQHF.